This T cell receptor beta chain was found in a study of T cell responses to AZD1222 COVID-19 vaccine. Points from the study as a whole: Possibly, clonal diversity was underestimated; donors were largely white British and included more females.

Clones were sequenced by immunoSEQ multiplex PCR, and TCRdb holds only the in-frame ones, with some missing. The table lists some 200,000 clones, approximately 93% of them singletons. The V end was cut by 4 bases, the J end by 4 bases, with 13 bases between. The CDR3 sequence is 13 residues long. CDR1 is SQVTM, CDR2 ANQGSEA, per germline. Remarks on this clone: Its antigen is not known.

V is TRBV29-1 and J is TRBJ1-1; D is unclear. The clonotype was recovered from an adult who received the AZD1222 COVID-19 vaccine. Sample: peripheral blood, taken 28 days after the second AZD1222 dose. CDR3 sequence: CSVGVGLGTEAFF. The CDR3 DNA sequence: TGCAGCGTTGGGGTTGGCCTCGGCACTGAAGCTTTCTTT.